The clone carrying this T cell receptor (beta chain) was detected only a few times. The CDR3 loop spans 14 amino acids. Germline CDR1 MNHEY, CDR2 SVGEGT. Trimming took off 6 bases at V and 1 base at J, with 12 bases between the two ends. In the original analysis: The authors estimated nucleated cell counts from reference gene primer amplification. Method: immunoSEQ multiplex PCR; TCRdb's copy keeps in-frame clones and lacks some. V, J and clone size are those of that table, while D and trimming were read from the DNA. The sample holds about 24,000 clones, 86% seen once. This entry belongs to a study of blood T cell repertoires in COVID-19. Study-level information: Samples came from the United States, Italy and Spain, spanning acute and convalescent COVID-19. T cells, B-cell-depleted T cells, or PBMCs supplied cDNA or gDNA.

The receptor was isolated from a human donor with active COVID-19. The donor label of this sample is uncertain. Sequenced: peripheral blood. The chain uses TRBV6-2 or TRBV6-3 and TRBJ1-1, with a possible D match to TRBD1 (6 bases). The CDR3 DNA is TGTGCCAGCAGCGCCCCGGACAGGAACACTGAAGCTTTCTTT. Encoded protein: CASSAPDRNTEAFF.